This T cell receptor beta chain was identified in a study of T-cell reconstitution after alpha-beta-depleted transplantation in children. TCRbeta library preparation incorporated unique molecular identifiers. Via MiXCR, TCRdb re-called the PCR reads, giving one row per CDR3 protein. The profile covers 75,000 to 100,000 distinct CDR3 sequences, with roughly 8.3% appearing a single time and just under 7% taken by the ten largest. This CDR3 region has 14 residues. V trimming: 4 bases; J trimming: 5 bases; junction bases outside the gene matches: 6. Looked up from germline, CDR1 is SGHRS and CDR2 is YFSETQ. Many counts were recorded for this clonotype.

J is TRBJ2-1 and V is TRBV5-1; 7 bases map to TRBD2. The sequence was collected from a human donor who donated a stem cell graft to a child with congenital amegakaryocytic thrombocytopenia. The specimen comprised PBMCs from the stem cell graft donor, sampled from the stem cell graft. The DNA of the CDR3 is TGCGCCAGCAGCCCCCTGGGGGGGAACAATGAGCAGTTCTTC. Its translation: CASSPLGGNNEQFF.